One and the same sample provided the 21 T cell receptor beta chains below, sequenced in a study of T-cell memory formation after mild COVID-19 (dated by TCRdb to 2020 to 2022). The method was 5' RACE. Sequencing was carried out with an Illumina NovaSeq 6000. TCRdb reanalyzed the raw reads on its own, using fastp at Q25 for trimming and MiXCR for clone calling, and kept in-frame beta chains. Entries that share a CDR3 protein sequence are merged under the most common genes and DNA. The sample table holds under 650,000 distinct CDR3 sequences, of which under 20% were seen once. Around 12% of the sample goes to the ten largest clones. The material sequenced was PBMCs or a T cell subset sorted from them (not recorded which). The receptors here all came from an adult woman who had mild COVID-19 (a few samples of this study predate the infection). The sample titles of this study are shuffled in the database, so cell type and time point are left out; the donor was told from shared clones.

The chain is built from TRBV7-9 and TRBJ2-7, with 9 bases that match TRBD2. J lost 6 bases, V lost 0 bases, and 0 bases had no gene match. There are 13 residues in the CDR3. Per germline, CDR1 SEHNR and CDR2 FQNEAQ (reference sequence). The CDR3 sequence is CASSLASGSEQYF. CDR3 sequence (DNA): TGTGCCAGCAGCTTAGCTAGCGGGAGCGAGCAGTACTTC.

The gene calls are TRBV6-6 and TRBJ2-2; 9 bases line up with TRBD1. This CDR3 has 15 amino acids. Germline assignment: CDR1 MNHNY and CDR2 SVGAGI (reference sequence). V lost 6 bases, J lost 4 bases, and 6 bases stayed unmatched. In nucleotides, the CDR3 is TGTGCCAGCAGACCTGGGGACAGGGCCACCGGGGAGCTGTTTTTT. Translation gives CASRPGDRATGELFF.

This clonotype was detected only a few times. The chain has TRBV7-9 and TRBJ2-1; 7 bases fit TRBD2. The CDR3 length is 17 residues. The germline V gene has CDR1 SEHNR and CDR2 FQNEAQ (reference sequence). Trimming removed 3 bases from V and 3 bases from J; junction bases left unmatched: 11. CDR3 sequence (DNA): TGTGCCAGCAGCTTGGCCTACGGCGGGAGTGGCTACAATGAGCAGTTCTTC. This translates into CASSLAYGGSGYNEQFF.

The rearrangement uses TRBV28 and TRBJ2-2; the D is unclear. There are 13 residues in the CDR3. The V gene lost 6 bases and the J gene lost 5 bases, with 10 bases spanning the gap. CDR1 is MDHEN, CDR2 SYDVKM, per germline. CDR3 residues: CASRKVLTGELFF. The CDR3 DNA sequence: TGTGCCAGCAGGAAGGTGTTAACCGGGGAGCTGTTTTTT.

V is TRBV27 and J is TRBJ2-1; D is unresolved. CDR1 is MNHEY, CDR2 SMNVEV, per germline (reference sequence). The CDR3 extends over 13 amino acids. Trimming left V 3 bases short and J 5 bases short, with 8 bases between. The chain's CDR3 is CASSFLSHNEQFF. The CDR3 DNA reads as TGTGCCAGCAGTTTCTTGAGCCACAATGAGCAGTTCTTC.

The rearrangement uses TRBV4-1 and TRBJ2-1; no clear D gene. CDR3 length: 16 amino acids. Germline CDR1 MGHRA, CDR2 YSYEKL. V was clipped by 0 bases and J by 3 bases, with 12 bases between them. In DNA form, the CDR3 reads TGCGCCAGCAGCCAAGATGAAGGCTTGTTCTACAATGAGCAGTTCTTC. This sequence encodes CASSQDEGLFYNEQFF.

This clonotype was observed a handful of times. V and J are TRBV12-3 or TRBV12-4 and TRBJ2-1; 12 nucleotides agree with TRBD1. V shed 5 bases, J shed 7 bases, and the junction held 15 bases outside the gene matches. The CDR3 loop spans 18 amino acids. The CDR3 here is CASSPSRDRGRGGNEQFF. The CDR3 DNA is TGTGCCAGCAGTCCGTCCCGGGACAGGGGGCGAGGGGGGAATGAGCAGTTCTTC.

This clonotype was seen only a few times. The genes are TRBV5-1 and TRBJ2-3, with 7 positions matching TRBD1. The germline gives CDR1 SGHRS, CDR2 YFSETQ. The CDR3 sequence is 14 residues long. The J segment lost 4 bases and the V segment lost 0 bases, leaving 2 bases of the junction unmatched. CDR3: CASSLVTGADTQYF. Here the CDR3 DNA reads TGCGCCAGCAGCTTGGTTACAGGGGCAGATACGCAGTATTTT.

The CDR3 sequence: CASRVGTGISVAAEAFF. For the CDR3, the DNA is TGTGCCAGCAGGGTCGGGACAGGGATAAGCGTGGCGGCTGAAGCTTTCTTT. The rearrangement links TRBV6-5 to TRBJ1-1, with TRBD1 matching over 9 bases. Germline V gene data show CDR1 as MNHEY and CDR2 as SVGAGI. V shed 6 bases, J shed 6 bases, and the junction held 17 bases outside the gene matches. CDR3 length equals 17 residues.

This clonotype was observed at least ten times. The rearrangement joins TRBV5-6 to TRBJ2-7; TRBD1 matches at 9 bases. The germline V gene encodes CDR1 SGHDT and CDR2 YYEEEE. The junction had 4 bases not matched to a gene; V was cut back by 1 base and J by 5 bases. The CDR3 contains 14 residues. CDR3 residues: CASSLTGGEDEQYF. CDR3 coding DNA: TGTGCCAGCAGCTTGACAGGGGGCGAAGACGAGCAGTACTTC.

This sequence joins TRBV7-9 and TRBJ1-4; D remains unclear. The CDR3 totals 14 residues. Trimming cost V 5 bases and J 8 bases, with 15 bases left between them. Germline V CDR1 and CDR2: SEHNR, FQNEAQ (reference sequence). CDR3 DNA: TGTGCCAGCAGCCTCCACGGACCGCAGGAAAAACTGTTTTTT. This gives the protein CASSLHGPQEKLFF.

V usage is TRBV3-1 and J usage is TRBJ1-2, with TRBD1 matching 10 bases. The trim removed 1 base at V and 7 bases at J, leaving 3 bases unmatched. The germline V gene encodes CDR1 LGHDT and CDR2 YNNKEL (reference sequence). This CDR3 has 14 amino acids. CDR3 residues: CASSQGTGGLGYTF. CDR3 in DNA: TGTGCCAGCAGCCAAGGGACAGGGGGTCTTGGCTACACCTTC.

This clonotype was recorded a few times. V and J are TRBV7-2 and TRBJ2-7; 13 bases are shared with TRBD2. J gave up 5 bases and V 4 bases, and 8 bases lay outside the gene matches. The CDR3 runs 16 residues. CDR1 is SGHTA, CDR2 FQGNSA, per germline. For the CDR3, the DNA is TGTGCCAGCAGCTCCCAGACTAGCGGGAGGCGCCACGAGCAGTACTTC. Its translation is CASSSQTSGRRHEQYF.

This clonotype was detected only a few times. The gene calls are TRBV11-2 and TRBJ2-3, with TRBD1 matching 9 bases. Germline-derived CDR1 and CDR2 are SGHAT and FQNNGV. The CDR3 covers 16 residues. V lost 6 bases to trimming and J lost 1 base; unmatched junction nucleotides: 8. The CDR3 loop is CASRVPGQGRTDTQYF. In DNA form, the CDR3 reads TGTGCCAGCAGAGTCCCGGGACAGGGACGCACAGATACGCAGTATTTT.

This clonotype has just a few counts. The chain has TRBV15 and TRBJ2-2; possible D gene TRBD2, 5 bases. The length of the CDR3 is 14 residues. The germline gives CDR1 LNHNV, CDR2 YYDKDF (reference sequence). V was clipped by 3 bases and J by 2 bases, with 7 bases between them. CDR3 coding DNA: TGTGCCACCAGCAGTCGGGGTAACACCGGGGAGCTGTTTTTT. It translates to CATSSRGNTGELFF.

This clonotype was seen a handful of times. The rearrangement links TRBV7-8 to TRBJ2-7; no firm D call. The CDR3 is 15 residues long. The germline V gene has CDR1 SGHVS and CDR2 FQNEAQ. The V gene lost 1 base and the J gene lost 1 base, with 11 bases spanning the gap. The CDR3 loop reads CASSLESDNSYEQYF. The DNA of the CDR3 is TGTGCCAGCAGCTTAGAATCAGACAATTCCTACGAGCAGTACTTC.

This rearrangement joins TRBV4-2 to TRBJ2-7; 14 bases agree with TRBD2. The junction had 12 bases not matched to a gene; V was cut back by 4 bases and J by 4 bases. There are 18 residues in the CDR3. CDR1 and CDR2 from the germline V gene are LGHNA and YNFKEQ. For the CDR3, the DNA is TGTGCCAGCAGCCCTCAACTCGGGACTAGCGGGAGCCTTTACGAGCAGTACTTC. It encodes CASSPQLGTSGSLYEQYF.

The genes are TRBV3-1 and TRBJ2-4; D is undetermined. The CDR3 consists of 12 residues. Germline CDR1 reads LGHDT; CDR2 reads YNNKEL (reference sequence). Trimming left V 1 base short and J 9 bases short, with 7 bases between. The CDR3: CASSQGPPIQYF. The CDR3 DNA is TGTGCCAGCAGCCAAGGGCCACCCATTCAGTACTTC.

This clonotype was counted a few times. The chain combines TRBV6-5 with TRBJ2-1; TRBD1 agrees at 9 bases. Germline loops: CDR1 MNHEY, CDR2 SVGAGI. The V gene end was trimmed by 4 bases and the J gene end by 6 bases; junction bases not matched to a gene: 4. This CDR3 spans 14 amino acids. Here the CDR3 reads CASSSATGGNEQFF. The DNA of the CDR3 is TGTGCCAGCAGTTCGGCGACAGGGGGCAATGAGCAGTTCTTC.

This sequence joins TRBV12-3 or TRBV12-4 and TRBJ1-4; D perhaps matches TRBD1 (6 bases). The CDR3 spans 14 residues. V was shortened by 2 bases and J by 8 bases, with 12 bases between the two germline ends. As DNA, the CDR3 is TGTGCCAGCAGTTTATGGACAGAGGTCGAAAAACTGTTTTTT. It yields the protein CASSLWTEVEKLFF.

This clonotype was counted only a few times. This sequence joins TRBV18 and TRBJ1-5; D possibly corresponds to TRBD1 (5 bases). This CDR3 has 13 amino acids. V was shortened by 6 bases and J by 5 bases, with 11 bases between the two germline ends. The germline V gene encodes CDR1 KGHSH and CDR2 LQKENI. The DNA for the CDR3 is TGTGCCAGCTCGCCAGGGTTAGATCAGCCCCAGCATTTT. Its translation: CASSPGLDQPQHF. Variable domain in full (rest from reference TRBV18 and TRBJ1-5): NAGVMQNPRHLVRRRGQEARLRCSPMKGHSHVYWYRQLPEEGLKFMVYLQKENIIDESGMPKERFSAEFPKEGPSILRIQQVVRGDSAAYFCASSPGLDQPQHFGDGTRLSIL.